The present T cell receptor beta chain was sequenced within a study of T-cell reconstitution after alpha-beta-depleted transplantation in children. Unique molecular identifiers were used in preparing the TCRbeta library. TCRdb itself ran the PCR reads through MiXCR, one entry per CDR3 protein. The table records some 300,000 distinct CDR3 sequences, under 13% of them present only once. This CDR3 comprises 13 residues. The ends were cut back, 0 bases at V and 5 bases at J, with 5 bases in the middle. Germline CDR1 reads SGDLS; CDR2 reads YYNGEE. V usage is TRBV9 and J usage is TRBJ2-2; D not resolved. This receptor was taken from a human donor who donated a stem cell graft to a child with acute lymphoblastic leukemia. The source material was PBMCs from the stem cell graft donor, sampled from the stem cell graft. The CDR3 spells CASSVGVTGELFF. CDR3 bases: TGTGCCAGCAGCGTAGGGGTTACCGGGGAGCTGTTTTTT.